This T cell receptor (beta chain) was profiled in a study of blood T cell repertoires in COVID-19. Study summary: Both acute and convalescent COVID-19 samples were obtained from the United States, Italy and Spain. PBMCs, B-cell-depleted T cells, or T cells were the source of the cDNA or gDNA that made up the material.

Methods used by the authors: The assay estimated nucleated cells by amplifying reference gene primers. Measured with immunoSEQ multiplex PCR; TCRdb has only the in-frame clones, and not every one. The DNA was the basis for D and trimming; V, J and clone size are from that table. The sample includes approximately 100,000 clones, 80% to 90% seen only once; the top ten take about 9.9%. The CDR3 sequence is 16 residues long. J lost 2 bases, V lost 0 bases, and 7 bases had no gene match. CDR1 SGHRS and CDR2 YFSETQ come from the germline V gene. This chain uses TRBV5-1 with TRBJ2-7, with 8 bases lining up with TRBD1. What was sequenced was peripheral blood. This sequence was found in a woman in her 30s with acute or convalescent COVID-19. CDR3 region: CASSLAGQVRTYEQYF. The CDR3 DNA sequence: TGCGCCAGCAGCTTGGCGGGACAGGTTCGGACCTACGAGCAGTACTTC.